The 26 T cell receptor beta chains below were found in one sample sequenced in a study of blood T cells in healthy people across ages. The second PCR ran about 6 to 12 cycles with a sample-barcoded 5' primer and J-beta primers. TCRdb reanalysed the 5' RACE reads using MiXCR and keeps one entry per CDR3 protein. Seen here are about 730,000 distinct CDR3 sequences, roughly 47% observed once, and the top ten hold 20%. Sequencing used blood. All receptors derive from a woman in her sixties in good health.

The V call is TRBV5-1, the J call TRBJ2-2, with 13 bases aligning to TRBD2. Germline loops: CDR1 SGHRS, CDR2 YFSETQ. V gave up 1 base and J gave up 3 bases; unmatched junction bases: 9. There are 19 residues in the CDR3. The CDR3 DNA is TGCGCCAGCAGCTTGCGAGGACTAGCGGGAGAAAGGCACACCGGGGAGCTGTTTTTT. Amino acid sequence: CASSLRGLAGERHTGELFF.

This clonotype came up a few times. The V and J genes are TRBV20-1 and TRBJ1-2; 12 bases agree with TRBD1. The CDR3 is 14 residues long. The ends lost 2 bases at V and 6 bases at J; junction bases unmatched: 4. The germline gives CDR1 DFQATT, CDR2 SNEGSKA (reference sequence). The CDR3: CSARRGQGADGYTF. DNA of the CDR3: TGCAGTGCTAGAAGGGGACAGGGGGCGGATGGCTACACCTTC.

V is TRBV12-3 or TRBV12-4 and J is TRBJ2-1; D not resolved. The V gene lost 5 bases and the J gene lost 7 bases, with 6 bases spanning the gap. The CDR3 has 11 amino acids. As DNA, the CDR3 is TGTGCCAGCAGTAGGGTTAATGAGCAGTTCTTC. Its translation: CASSRVNEQFF.

This chain connects TRBV7-9 to TRBJ1-4; D remains ambiguous. V shed 0 bases and J shed 11 bases, with 16 bases lying between them. The germline V gene encodes CDR1 SEHNR and CDR2 FQNEAQ (reference sequence). The CDR3 runs to 15 residues. The CDR3 bases are TGTGCCAGCAGCTTAGCAGGGAGAATAATGAGGAAACTGTTTTTT. It is translated as CASSLAGRIMRKLFF.

This clonotype was seen ten or more times. The chain's CDR3 is CASSNRGEGYTF. The DNA for the CDR3 is TGTGCCAGCAGCAACAGGGGAGAGGGCTACACCTTC. This chain uses TRBV14 with TRBJ1-2; TRBD1 matches 7 bases. Germline CDR1 and CDR2: SGHDN and FVKESK. J was trimmed by 8 bases and V by 5 bases; bases with no gene match: 5. The CDR3 has 12 residues.

This chain uses TRBV4-1 with TRBJ1-2, with 8 bases fitting TRBD1. Germline V gives CDR1 MGHRA, CDR2 YSYEKL. Trimming at V came to 3 bases and at J to 3 bases, leaving 12 bases not matched to a gene. There are 17 residues in the CDR3. CDR3 amino acids: CASSHTSSQGAYYGYTF. The CDR3 DNA reads TGCGCCAGCAGCCACACATCCTCCCAGGGGGCTTACTATGGCTACACCTTC.

The chain has TRBV20-1 and TRBJ2-5; 9 nucleotides line up with TRBD2. This CDR3 region has 15 residues. Germline V lookup: CDR1 DFQATT, CDR2 SNEGSKA (reference sequence). Unmatched junction bases numbered 6, after V lost 1 base and J lost 3 bases. The CDR3 region has the DNA TGCAGTGCTAGAGTAGCGGGGGCCGCCAAAGAGACCCAGTACTTC. Its translation is CSARVAGAAKETQYF.

This chain connects TRBV6-5 to TRBJ2-7; D is ambiguous. This CDR3 spans 15 amino acids. Per germline, CDR1 MNHEY and CDR2 SVGAGI. V was shortened by 0 bases and J by 3 bases, with 12 bases between the two germline ends. DNA for the CDR3: TGTGCCAGCAGTTACTCGTTGCAGGCTAACTACGAGCAGTACTTC. Its protein product is CASSYSLQANYEQYF.

The rearrangement uses TRBV7-2 and TRBJ2-3; 7 nucleotides align to TRBD2. After removal of 3 bases from V and 5 bases from J, the junction contained 8 bases not matched to a gene. In germline, CDR1 is SGHTA, CDR2 FQGNSA. CDR3 length equals 15 residues. CDR3 residues: CASSFDRAGVDTQYF. Here the CDR3 DNA reads TGTGCCAGCAGCTTTGATAGGGCGGGAGTAGATACGCAGTATTTT.

This clonotype was seen a handful of times. A much larger clone sits a single nucleotide away, making a read error possible. The chain recombines TRBV20-1 with TRBJ2-3; 8 nucleotides line up with TRBD2. Trimming took 3 bases from V and 7 from J; bases not matched to a gene: 12. The CDR3 contains 15 residues. CDR1 and CDR2 (germline): DFQATT, SNEGSKA (reference sequence). The CDR3 DNA is TGCAGTGCTAGTAGTAGGGGCGCGGGAGGAAATACGCAGTATTTT. Protein: CSASSRGAGGNTQYF.

The rearrangement joins TRBV12-3 or TRBV12-4 to TRBJ2-3; 7 nucleotides match TRBD2. The CDR3 is 15 residues long. Trimming at V came to 3 bases and at J to 1 base, leaving 4 bases not matched to a gene. CDR3 residues: CASSFITSGTDTQYF. The CDR3 DNA reads as TGTGCCAGCAGTTTCATAACTAGCGGCACAGATACGCAGTATTTT.

The table lists this clonotype with a few counts. This chain joins TRBV14 and TRBJ2-3; D is perhaps TRBD1 (6 bases). The CDR3 is 15 amino acids. V lost 4 bases, J lost 4 bases, and 15 bases lay in between. The V gene's germline CDR1 is SGHDN and CDR2 FVKESK. CDR3 bases: TGTGCCAGCAGCCGATTGACCCCAGGGGCAGATACGCAGTATTTT. Translated, it gives CASSRLTPGADTQYF.

The chain joins TRBV4-3 to TRBJ2-7; D uncertain. Germline V gene sequence: CDR1 LGHNA, CDR2 YSLEER. Deletions cut 0 bases from V and 7 bases from J, with 7 bases between. The CDR3 covers 12 residues. The CDR3 DNA sequence: TGCGCCAGCAGCCAAGATTCAAATGAGCAGTACTTC. This encodes CASSQDSNEQYF.

This clonotype turned up a few times. CDR3 in amino acids: CASSARGVANEKLFF. The CDR3 DNA is TGTGCCAGCAGCGCGCGGGGGGTGGCTAATGAAAAACTGTTTTTT. The chain combines TRBV9 with TRBJ1-4, with D possibly TRBD1 on 5 matching bases. The germline V and J ends were trimmed by 3 bases and 3 bases, with 12 bases remaining between them. There are 15 residues in the CDR3. From germline, CDR1 is SGDLS and CDR2 YYNGEE.

There are a few counts of this clonotype. CDR3 region: CASSGGYGETQYF. The CDR3 DNA follows: TGTGCCAGCAGTGGGGGTTACGGAGAGACCCAGTACTTC. J is TRBJ2-5 and V is TRBV27; the D call may be TRBD1 or TRBD2 (5 bases each). CDR3 length: 13 amino acids. CDR1 and CDR2 (germline): MNHEY, SMNVEV (reference sequence). Trimming pared 5 bases from V and 4 bases from J, leaving 11 bases between.

The chain carries TRBV10-1 and TRBJ2-5, with D unresolved. Gene TRBJ2-7 matches the end of the DNA better, so the J call may be wrong. Germline V CDR1 and CDR2: WNHNN, SYGVQD (reference sequence). The CDR3 is 13 amino acids. The CDR3 protein is CASSESVGYEQYF. The DNA for the CDR3 is TGCGCCAGCAGTGAGTCGGTGGGCTACGAGCAGTACTTC.

This clonotype turned up a few times. The chain recombines TRBV5-6 with TRBJ1-2; weak D call: TRBD1 (5 bases). There are 13 residues in the CDR3. CDR1 SGHDT and CDR2 YYEEEE come from the germline V gene. V was shortened by 7 bases and J by 2 bases, with 12 bases between the two germline ends. CDR3 residues: CASGQTENYGYTF. The CDR3 DNA is TGTGCCAGCGGGCAGACAGAGAACTATGGCTACACCTTC.

The V call is TRBV27, the J call TRBJ2-1; no definite D call. V dropped 6 bases and J dropped 8 bases, with 14 bases sitting between them. CDR3 length equals 13 residues. CDR1 is MNHEY and CDR2 is SMNVEV in the germline V gene (reference sequence). The CDR3 sequence: CASRRGLLDEQFF. The CDR3 DNA is TGTGCCAGCAGACGCGGTTTACTCGATGAGCAGTTCTTC.

This clonotype has just a few counts. The V call is TRBV4-2, the J call TRBJ2-1, with TRBD2 matching over 11 bases. Germline CDR1 LGHNA, CDR2 YNFKEQ. This CDR3 region has 16 residues. V lost 0 bases to trimming and J lost 7 bases; unmatched junction nucleotides: 5. The CDR3 reads CASSQDLAGGPNEQFF. In DNA, the CDR3 is TGTGCCAGCAGCCAAGATTTAGCGGGAGGGCCGAATGAGCAGTTCTTC.

The gene calls are TRBV12-3 or TRBV12-4 and TRBJ1-1; 8 positions agree with TRBD1. The V and J ends lost 6 bases and 5 bases, in that order; junction bases with no gene match: 11. This CDR3 contains 15 residues. The chain's CDR3 is CASSLLWTGKTEAFF. CDR3 coding DNA: TGTGCCAGCAGCTTACTTTGGACAGGGAAGACTGAAGCTTTCTTT.

A note on this clonotype: This may come from a read error, since a much larger clone is one base off. The V gene is TRBV4-3, the J gene TRBJ2-3; D remains unclear. V shed 4 bases and J shed 0 bases, with 14 bases lying between them. This CDR3 spans 16 amino acids. Germline V CDR1 and CDR2: LGHNA, YSLEER. The chain's CDR3 is CASSRESPVSTDTQYF. For the CDR3, the DNA is TGCGCCAGCAGCCGAGAGTCGCCTGTTAGCACAGATACGCAGTATTTT.

As concerns this clonotype: A read error may account for a junction end that differs from germline. The chain carries TRBV5-5 and TRBJ2-1; D not certain. This CDR3 comprises 13 residues. Germline V gene sequence: CDR1 SGHKS, CDR2 YYEKEE (reference sequence). The CDR3: CASSLASYSEQFF. CDR3 in DNA: TGTGCCAGCAGCTTGGCCAGCTACAGTGAGCAGTTCTTC. Combining the CDR3 with reference TRBV5-5 and TRBJ2-1 gives the whole variable domain DAGVTQSPTHLIKTRGQQVTLRCSPISGHKSVSWYQQVLGQGPQFIFQYYEKEERGRGNFPDRFSARQFPNYSSELNVNALLLGDSALYLCASSLASYSEQFFGPGTRLTVL.

V is TRBV20-1 and J is TRBJ2-7; D is perhaps TRBD2 (5 bases). V was trimmed by 1 base and J by 2 bases, leaving 12 bases between them. Looked up from germline, CDR1 is DFQATT and CDR2 is SNEGSKA (reference sequence). This CDR3 has 14 amino acids. The CDR3 DNA follows: TGCAGTGCTAGAGTAACCGATAGCGCCTACGAGCAGTACTTC. Encoded protein: CSARVTDSAYEQYF.

In this sample, this clonotype turned up once. The chain couples TRBV20-1 to TRBJ2-7; 9 bases align to TRBD2. V was pared by 5 bases and J by 7 bases, with 15 bases of the junction left unmatched. The CDR3 runs to 15 residues. The germline CDR1 and CDR2 sequences are DFQATT and SNEGSKA (reference sequence). For the CDR3, the DNA is TGCAGTGCTCCAGGACTAGCGAGGCCGGCGGGGGAGCAGTACTTC. Encoded protein: CSAPGLARPAGEQYF.

The chain has TRBV10-3 and TRBJ2-1; TRBD2 matches at 8 bases. J gave up 8 bases and V 10 bases, and 13 bases lay outside the gene matches. CDR3 length: 14 amino acids. Germline-derived CDR1 and CDR2 are ENHRY and SYGVKD. For the CDR3, the DNA is TGTGCCACCCGAGCGGGAGACGCGGGCGATGAGCAGTTCTTC. Residues: CATRAGDAGDEQFF.

V and J are TRBV7-6 and TRBJ1-1; D gene unclear. Per the germline V gene, CDR1 is SGHVS and CDR2 is FNYEAQ. V was shortened by 3 bases and J by 6 bases, with 11 bases between the two germline ends. The CDR3 spans 13 residues. As DNA, the CDR3 is TGTGCCAGCAGCTTGGAAGTTGTCGCTGAAGCTTTCTTT. Protein: CASSLEVVAEAFF.